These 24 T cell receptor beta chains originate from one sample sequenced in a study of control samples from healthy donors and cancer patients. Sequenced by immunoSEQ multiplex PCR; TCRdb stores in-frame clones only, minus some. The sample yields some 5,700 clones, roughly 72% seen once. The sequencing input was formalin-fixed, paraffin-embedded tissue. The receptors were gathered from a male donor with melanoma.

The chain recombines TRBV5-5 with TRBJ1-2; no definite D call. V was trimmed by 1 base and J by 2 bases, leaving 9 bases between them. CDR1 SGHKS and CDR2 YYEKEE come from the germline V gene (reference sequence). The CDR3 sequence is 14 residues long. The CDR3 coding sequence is TGTGCCAGCAGCTTGACCACTTCGAACTATGGCTACACCTTC. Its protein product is CASSLTTSNYGYTF.

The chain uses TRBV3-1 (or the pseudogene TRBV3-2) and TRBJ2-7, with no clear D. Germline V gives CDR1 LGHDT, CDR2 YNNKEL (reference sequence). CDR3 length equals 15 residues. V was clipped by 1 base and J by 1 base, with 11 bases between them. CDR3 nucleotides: TGTGCCAGCAGCCAAGTGGGGTCCGGGTCCTACGAGCAGTACTTC. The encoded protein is CASSQVGSGSYEQYF.

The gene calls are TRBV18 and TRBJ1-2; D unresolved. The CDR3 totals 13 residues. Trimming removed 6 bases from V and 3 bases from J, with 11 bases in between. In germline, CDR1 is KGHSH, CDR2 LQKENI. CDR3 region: CASSRAGDYGYTF. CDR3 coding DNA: TGTGCCAGCTCCCGGGCAGGCGACTATGGCTACACCTTC. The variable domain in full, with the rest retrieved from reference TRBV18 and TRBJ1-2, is NAGVMQNPRHLVRRRGQEARLRCSPMKGHSHVYWYRQLPEEGLKFMVYLQKENIIDESGMPKERFSAEFPKEGPSILRIQQVVRGDSAAYFCASSRAGDYGYTFGSGTRLTVV.

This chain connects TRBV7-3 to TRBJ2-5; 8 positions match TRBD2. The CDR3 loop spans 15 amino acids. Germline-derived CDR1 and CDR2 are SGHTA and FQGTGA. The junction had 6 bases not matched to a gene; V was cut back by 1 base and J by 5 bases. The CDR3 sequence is CASSLKYGRGETQYF. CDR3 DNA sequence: TGTGCCAGCAGCTTAAAGTACGGGAGGGGTGAGACCCAGTACTTC.

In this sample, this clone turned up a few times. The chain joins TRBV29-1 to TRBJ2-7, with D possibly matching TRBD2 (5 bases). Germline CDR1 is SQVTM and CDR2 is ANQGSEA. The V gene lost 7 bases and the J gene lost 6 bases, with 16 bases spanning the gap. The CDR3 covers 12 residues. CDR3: CSAQGLGGEQYF. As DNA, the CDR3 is TGCAGCGCCCAAGGGCTAGGAGGCGAGCAGTACTTC.

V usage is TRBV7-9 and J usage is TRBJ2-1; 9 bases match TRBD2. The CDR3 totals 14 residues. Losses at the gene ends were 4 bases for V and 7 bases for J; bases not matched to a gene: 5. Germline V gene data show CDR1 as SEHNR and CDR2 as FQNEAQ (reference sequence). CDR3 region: CASSYSGSGNEQFF. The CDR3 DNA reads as TGTGCCAGCAGCTATAGCGGGAGTGGAAATGAGCAGTTCTTC.

CDR3 DNA sequence: TGTGCCAGCAGCCCCGGGACGGAGAGCCAAGAGACCCAGTACTTC. This sequence encodes CASSPGTESQETQYF. J is TRBJ2-5 and V is TRBV11-3, with D perhaps matching TRBD1 or TRBD2 (5 bases each). Looked up from germline, CDR1 is SGHNT and CDR2 is YENEEA. V dropped 5 bases and J dropped 1 base, with 14 bases sitting between them. CDR3 length: 15 amino acids.

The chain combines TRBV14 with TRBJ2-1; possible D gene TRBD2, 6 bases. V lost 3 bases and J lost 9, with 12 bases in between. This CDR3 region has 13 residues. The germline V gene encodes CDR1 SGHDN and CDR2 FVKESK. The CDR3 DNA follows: TGTGCCAGCAGCCAGAGACTAGAAGCTGAGCAGTTCTTC. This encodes CASSQRLEAEQFF.

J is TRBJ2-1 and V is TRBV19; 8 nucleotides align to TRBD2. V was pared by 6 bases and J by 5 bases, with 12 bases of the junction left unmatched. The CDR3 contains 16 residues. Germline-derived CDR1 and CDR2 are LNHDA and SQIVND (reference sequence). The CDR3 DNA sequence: TGTGCCAGTAGAGGGGCCGGGACTAGAAGGGACAATGAGCAGTTCTTC. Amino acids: CASRGAGTRRDNEQFF.

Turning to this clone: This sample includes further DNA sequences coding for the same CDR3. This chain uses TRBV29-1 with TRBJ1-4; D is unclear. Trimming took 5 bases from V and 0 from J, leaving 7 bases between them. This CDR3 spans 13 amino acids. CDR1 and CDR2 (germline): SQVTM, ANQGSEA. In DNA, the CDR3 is TGCAGCGTTTTTACTGCAACTAATGAAAAACTGTTTTTT. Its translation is CSVFTATNEKLFF.

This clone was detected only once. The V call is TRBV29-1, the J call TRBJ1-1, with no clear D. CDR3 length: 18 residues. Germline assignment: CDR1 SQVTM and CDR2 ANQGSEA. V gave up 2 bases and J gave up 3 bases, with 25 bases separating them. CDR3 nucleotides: TGCAGCGTTGAATTGATTGGGAACGGAGGCGCGCTACACACTGAAGCTTTCTTT. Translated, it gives CSVELIGNGGALHTEAFF.

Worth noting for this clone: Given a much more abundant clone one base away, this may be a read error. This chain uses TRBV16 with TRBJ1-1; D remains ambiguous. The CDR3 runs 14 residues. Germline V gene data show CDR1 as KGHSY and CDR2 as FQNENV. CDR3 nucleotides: TGTGCCAGCAGCCGATCGGTAGCGAACACTGAAACTTTCTTT. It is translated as CASSRSVANTETFF.

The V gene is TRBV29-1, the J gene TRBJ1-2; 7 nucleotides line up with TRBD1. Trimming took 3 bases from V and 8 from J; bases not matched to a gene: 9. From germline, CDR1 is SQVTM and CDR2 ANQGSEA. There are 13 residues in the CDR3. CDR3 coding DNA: TGCAGCGTTGAGAGGGAGACAGGGAGCGGCTACACCTTC. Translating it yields CSVERETGSGYTF.

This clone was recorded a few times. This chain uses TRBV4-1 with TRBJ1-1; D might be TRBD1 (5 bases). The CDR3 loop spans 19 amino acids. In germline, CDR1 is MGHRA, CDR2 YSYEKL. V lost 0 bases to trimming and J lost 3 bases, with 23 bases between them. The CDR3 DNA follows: TGCGCCAGCAGCCAAGAGCCCAATAGGCCCAGGGTGGCGGACACTGAAGCTTTCTTT. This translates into CASSQEPNRPRVADTEAFF.

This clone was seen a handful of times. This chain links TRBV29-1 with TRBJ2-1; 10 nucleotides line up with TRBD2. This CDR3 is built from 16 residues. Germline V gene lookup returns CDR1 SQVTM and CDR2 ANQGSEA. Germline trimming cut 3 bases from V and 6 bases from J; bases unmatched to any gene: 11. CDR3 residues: CSVDRRGASGSNEQFF. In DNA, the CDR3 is TGCAGCGTTGATAGGAGGGGGGCTAGCGGGAGCAATGAGCAGTTCTTC.

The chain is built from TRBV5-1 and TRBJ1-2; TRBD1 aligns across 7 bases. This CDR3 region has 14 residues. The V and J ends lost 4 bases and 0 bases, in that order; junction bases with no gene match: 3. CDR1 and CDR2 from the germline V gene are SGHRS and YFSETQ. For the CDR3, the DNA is TGCGCCAGCAGCAGGGACAGAACTAACTATGGCTACACCTTC. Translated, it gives CASSRDRTNYGYTF.

DNA for the CDR3: TGCGCCAGCACCTTCGGGACAGGGGGAACCTACGAGCAGTACTTC. This encodes CASTFGTGGTYEQYF. The chain carries TRBV5-1 and TRBJ2-7; TRBD1 aligns across 11 bases. The CDR3 totals 15 residues. V was pared by 6 bases and J by 2 bases, with 7 bases of the junction left unmatched. Germline CDR1 is SGHRS and CDR2 is YFSETQ. The full variable domain, its missing parts supplied by reference TRBV5-1 and TRBJ2-7, is KAGVTQTPRYLIKTRGQQVTLSCSPISGHRSVSWYQQTPGQGLQFLFEYFSETQRNKGNFPGRFSGRQFSNSRSEMNVSTLELGDSALYLCASTFGTGGTYEQYFGPGTRLTVT.

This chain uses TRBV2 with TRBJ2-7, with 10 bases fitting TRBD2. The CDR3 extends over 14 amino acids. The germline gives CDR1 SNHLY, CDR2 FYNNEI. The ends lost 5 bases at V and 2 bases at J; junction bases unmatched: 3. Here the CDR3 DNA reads TGTGCCAGCAGTTACACTAGCGGGACCTACGAGCAGTACTTC. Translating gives CASSYTSGTYEQYF.

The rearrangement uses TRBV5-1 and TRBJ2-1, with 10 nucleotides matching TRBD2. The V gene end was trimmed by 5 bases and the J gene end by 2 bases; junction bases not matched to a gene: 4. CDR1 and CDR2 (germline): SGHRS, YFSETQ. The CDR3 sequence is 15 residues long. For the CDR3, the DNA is TGCGCCAGCAGTCCAACTAGCGGGGCCTACAATGAGCAGTTCTTC. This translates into CASSPTSGAYNEQFF.

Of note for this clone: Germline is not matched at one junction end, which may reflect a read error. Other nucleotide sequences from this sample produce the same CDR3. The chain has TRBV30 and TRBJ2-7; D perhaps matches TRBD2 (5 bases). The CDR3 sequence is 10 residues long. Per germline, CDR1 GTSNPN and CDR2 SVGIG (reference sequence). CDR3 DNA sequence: TGTGCCTGGAGCGACTACGAGCAATACTTC. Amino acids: CAWSDYEQYF.

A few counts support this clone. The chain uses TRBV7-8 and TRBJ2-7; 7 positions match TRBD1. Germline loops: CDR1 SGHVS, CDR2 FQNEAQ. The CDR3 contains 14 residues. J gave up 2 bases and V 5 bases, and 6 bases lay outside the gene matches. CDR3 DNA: TGTGCCAGCAGCGAACACACAGGGGCCTACGAGCAGTACTTC. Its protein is CASSEHTGAYEQYF.

The CDR3 loop is CALPSYEQYF. Written as DNA, the CDR3 is TGTGCCTTGCCTTCCTACGAGCAGTACTTC. The V and J genes are TRBV7-3 and TRBJ2-7; D is undetermined. The V gene's germline CDR1 is SGHTA and CDR2 FQGTGA. The CDR3 contains 10 residues. The V gene lost 11 bases and the J gene lost 1 base, with 6 bases spanning the gap.

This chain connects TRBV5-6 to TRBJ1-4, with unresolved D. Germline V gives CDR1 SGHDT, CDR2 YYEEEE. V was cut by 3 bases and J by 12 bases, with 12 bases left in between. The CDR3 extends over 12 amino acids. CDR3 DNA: TGTGCCAGCAGCTCGGGCGGAGGGCAACTGTTTTTT. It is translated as CASSSGGGQLFF.

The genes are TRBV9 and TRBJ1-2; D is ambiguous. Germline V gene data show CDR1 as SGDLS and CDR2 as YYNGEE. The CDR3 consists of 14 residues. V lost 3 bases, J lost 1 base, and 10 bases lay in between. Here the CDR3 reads CASSALSRNYGYTF. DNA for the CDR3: TGTGCCAGCAGCGCCCTCAGTCGTAACTATGGCTACACCTTC.